This T cell receptor (beta chain) is from a study of blood T cell repertoires in COVID-19. The wider study: Both acute and convalescent COVID-19 samples were obtained from the United States, Italy and Spain.

Germline CDR1 SNHLY, CDR2 FYNNEI. The ends were cut back, 4 bases at V and 4 bases at J, with 16 bases in the middle. The CDR3 sequence is 15 residues long. Per the original data handling: Amplification from reference gene primers served as the basis for estimated nucleated cell counts. Sequencing was performed with immunoSEQ multiplex PCR; in TCRdb, only in-frame clones are kept and a portion is missing. V and J calls and clone size are given by that table; D and trimming were obtained from the DNA. The sample includes under 300,000 clones, 75% to 90% seen only once; the top ten take roughly 2.3%. What was sequenced was peripheral blood. This chain joins TRBV2 and TRBJ1-2, with D possibly being TRBD1 (6 bases). This receptor was taken from a young man who had recovered from COVID-19. The CDR3 DNA reads as TGTGCCAGCAGTGGATCCTTGGGGGCCCTCTATGGCTACACCTTC. Translation gives CASSGSLGALYGYTF.